The source of this T cell receptor (beta chain) is a study of blood T cell repertoires in COVID-19. Study-level information: From T cells, B-cell-depleted T cells, or PBMCs came the material, which was cDNA or gDNA.

The junction had 3 bases not matched to a gene; V was cut back by 3 bases and J by 3 bases. This CDR3 has 14 residues. Germline assignment: CDR1 DFQATT and CDR2 SNEGSKA (reference sequence). TCRdb's copy holds only in-frame clones and misses some; the assay was immunoSEQ multiplex PCR. The data show 79,000 or so clones, over 80% seen once. The chain recombines TRBV20-1 with TRBJ2-1, with 9 bases lining up with TRBD2. The sequence was collected from a human donor in a cohort sampled during active COVID-19. The sequencing sample was made of peripheral blood. DNA for the CDR3: TGCAGTGCTAGTAGCGGGAGATTCTACAATGAGCAGTTCTTC. Translation: CSASSGRFYNEQFF.